This T cell receptor beta chain originates from a study of beta chain features in type 1 diabetes. The V gene lost 6 bases and the J gene lost 0 bases, with 12 bases spanning the gap. CDR3 size: 15 residues. Germline CDR1 is KGHSH and CDR2 is LQKENI. Whole-study findings and limits: The naive, central memory and Treg TCRB repertoires of patients appeared to be more similar to one another than those of healthy donors. Within each of all four CD4+ subsets, Type 1 diabetes patients had TCRB CDR3s that were moderately but significantly shorter.

This clone was recorded a few times. Its target is unknown. Isolated RNA was reverse transcribed in full, so expressed TCRB transcripts were sequenced. Sequencing was performed with immunoSEQ multiplex PCR; in TCRdb, only in-frame clones are kept and a portion is missing. This table has fewer than 400,000 clones, less than 10% appearing once. Sequencing was performed on central memory CD4+ T cells from blood. This chain connects TRBV18 to TRBJ2-1; tentatively, D is TRBD2 (6 bases). This TCR was recovered from a woman in her late teens or twenties in good health. CDR3 nucleotides: TGTGCCAGCTCTCTGGCGGGGCCCTCCTACAATGAGCAGTTCTTC. It is translated as CASSLAGPSYNEQFF.